These 22 T cell receptor beta chains came from one sample sequenced in a study of cytomegalovirus exposure and HLA in healthy donors. The table came from immunoSEQ multiplex PCR; TCRdb's copy has only in-frame clones and leaves some out. The sample holds under 150,000 clones, around 87% seen once. The material sequenced was PBMCs. Receptors originate from a man aged 18 to 29 in good health and CMV-seropositive.

The chain has TRBV14 and TRBJ1-2; 7 bases map to TRBD1. J gave up 9 bases and V 0 bases, and 10 bases lay outside the gene matches. Germline V CDR1 and CDR2: SGHDN, FVKESK. This CDR3 region has 15 residues. Here the CDR3 DNA reads TGTGCCAGCAGCCAAGATCACAGGGGCCTTTCCAGCTACACCTTC. Translating gives CASSQDHRGLSSYTF.

The rearrangement links TRBV10-3 to TRBJ1-4, with 7 bases aligning to TRBD1. The junction had 4 bases not matched to a gene; V was cut back by 3 bases and J by 0 bases. This CDR3 comprises 16 residues. Germline V gene sequence: CDR1 ENHRY, CDR2 SYGVKD. CDR3 nucleotides: TGTGCCATCAGTGAAAGAGGGGGCGCAACTAATGAAAAACTGTTTTTT. It is translated as CAISERGGATNEKLFF.

This clone was detected only a few times. This chain uses TRBV11-2 with TRBJ1-2, with TRBD1 matching 8 bases. CDR3 size: 13 residues. Germline V gene data show CDR1 as SGHAT and CDR2 as FQNNGV. With 5 bases clipped from V and 6 bases from J, the junction kept 5 bases outside the gene matches. CDR3 bases: TGTGCCAGCAGCCCCCGGACAGGGCATGGCTACACCTTC. It codes for CASSPRTGHGYTF.

This chain links TRBV2 with TRBJ1-1, with D possibly being TRBD1 (5 bases). Germline-derived CDR1 and CDR2 are SNHLY and FYNNEI. V was shortened by 5 bases and J by 4 bases, with 11 bases between the two germline ends. The CDR3 is made up of 13 amino acids. CDR3 protein: CASSLRQITEAFF. DNA for the CDR3: TGTGCCAGCAGTCTTAGACAGATCACTGAAGCTTTCTTT.

This chain joins TRBV5-4 and TRBJ2-5, with 11 bases that match TRBD2. The V and J ends lost 0 bases and 4 bases, in that order; junction bases with no gene match: 2. Germline lookup yields CDR1 SGHNT and CDR2 YYREEE (reference sequence). The CDR3 sequence is 15 residues long. CDR3 in amino acids: CASSLGLAGGETQYF. The DNA of the CDR3 is TGTGCCAGCAGCTTGGGGCTAGCGGGAGGAGAGACCCAGTACTTC.

The chain has TRBV5-8 and TRBJ2-3; no clear D. Germline CDR1 is SGHTS and CDR2 is YDEGEE. The CDR3 covers 16 residues. V lost 4 bases and J lost 1, with 16 bases in between. The DNA for the CDR3 is TGTGCCAGCAGCCGGAGCATGTACCCAGGCACAGATACGCAGTATTTT. It specifies CASSRSMYPGTDTQYF.

This rearrangement joins TRBV10-1 to TRBJ2-2; D gene ambiguous. V lost 6 bases and J lost 3, with 8 bases in between. From germline, CDR1 is WNHNN and CDR2 SYGVQD (reference sequence). The CDR3 has 13 residues. CDR3 nucleotide sequence: TGCGCCAGCAGGTTGTCGGACACCGGGGAGCTGTTTTTT. Protein: CASRLSDTGELFF.

The CDR3 bases are TGTGCCAGCAGTTACGGCGGGGAATACAATGAGCAGTTCTTC. This gives the protein CASSYGGEYNEQFF. This chain joins TRBV6-5 and TRBJ2-1; D may be TRBD2 (6 bases). The V end was cut by 2 bases, the J end by 4 bases, with 9 bases between. From germline, CDR1 is MNHEY and CDR2 SVGAGI. The CDR3 is 14 amino acids.

The rearrangement uses TRBV29-1 and TRBJ1-1; tentatively, D is TRBD1 (5 bases). The V gene lost 8 bases and the J gene lost 4 bases, with 8 bases spanning the gap. In germline, CDR1 is SQVTM, CDR2 ANQGSEA. The CDR3 has 10 amino acids. The CDR3 protein is CSLGGTEAFF. The CDR3 bases are TGCAGCCTGGGGGGCACTGAAGCTTTCTTT.

This clone was observed a few times. This chain joins TRBV4-2 and TRBJ1-5; 8 bases align to TRBD1. Trimming removed 0 bases from V and 6 bases from J; junction bases left unmatched: 16. CDR1 is LGHNA, CDR2 YNFKEQ, per germline. This CDR3 is 19 amino acids long. The CDR3 loop is CASSQDQRAGGSVSQPQHF. For the CDR3, the DNA is TGTGCCAGCAGCCAAGATCAACGGGCAGGGGGCTCGGTTTCTCAGCCCCAGCATTTT.

This chain links TRBV7-6 with TRBJ2-1; no clear D gene. CDR1 and CDR2 from the germline V gene are SGHVS and FNYEAQ. V was trimmed by 1 base and J by 4 bases, leaving 11 bases between them. The CDR3 loop spans 15 amino acids. CDR3 in amino acids: CASSLDPRGYNEQFF. The CDR3 nucleotides are TGTGCCAGCAGCTTAGACCCCCGAGGATACAATGAGCAGTTCTTC.

This clone came up a few times. The rearrangement joins TRBV25-1 to TRBJ1-2; 11 bases match TRBD1. CDR3 length: 15 residues. Per the germline V gene, CDR1 is MGHDK and CDR2 is SYGVNS. J lost 4 bases, V lost 2 bases, and 3 bases had no gene match. The DNA of the CDR3 is TGTGCCAGCAGTGAAGCGGACAGGGGGCTCTATGGCTACACCTTC. It codes for CASSEADRGLYGYTF.

The V gene is TRBV27, the J gene TRBJ2-1; 13 nucleotides match TRBD2. The trim removed 1 base at V and 7 bases at J, leaving 7 bases unmatched. Germline CDR1 is MNHEY and CDR2 is SMNVEV (reference sequence). CDR3 length: 17 residues. The CDR3 is CASSLLLAGGPSNEQFF. The DNA of the CDR3 is TGTGCCAGCAGTTTATTACTAGCGGGGGGGCCTTCTAATGAGCAGTTCTTC.

The chain recombines TRBV7-9 with TRBJ1-1; D not resolved. Per the germline V gene, CDR1 is SEHNR and CDR2 is FQNEAQ (reference sequence). V was cut by 8 bases and J by 4 bases, with 14 bases left in between. This CDR3 has 13 residues. The CDR3 DNA is TGTGCCAGCGGCAGAGGGAGTCGCACTGAAGCTTTCTTT. This gives the protein CASGRGSRTEAFF.

This clone occurred once. The chain has TRBV27 and TRBJ2-1; the D gene is possibly TRBD2 (5 bases). Germline V gene lookup returns CDR1 MNHEY and CDR2 SMNVEV (reference sequence). Trimming stripped 8 bases from V and 10 bases from J, with 18 bases between. The CDR3 covers 13 residues. CDR3 region: CASCVGGSREQFF. As DNA, the CDR3 is TGTGCCAGCTGTGTAGGAGGATCGAGGGAGCAGTTCTTC.

The chain's CDR3 is CAWSRGSYNEQFF. The CDR3 region has the DNA TGTGCCTGGAGTAGAGGCTCCTACAATGAGCAGTTCTTC. This chain connects TRBV30 to TRBJ2-1, with unresolved D. Germline V CDR1 and CDR2: GTSNPN, SVGIG (reference sequence). CDR3 length equals 13 residues. Trimming removed 2 bases from V and 0 bases from J, with 5 bases in between.

The V gene is TRBV5-1, the J gene TRBJ1-2, with 9 bases fitting TRBD1. Unmatched junction bases numbered 6, after V lost 0 bases and J lost 6 bases. The germline gives CDR1 SGHRS, CDR2 YFSETQ. The CDR3 totals 15 residues. CDR3 loop: CASSLAGTGTDGYTF. The CDR3 nucleotides are TGCGCCAGCAGCTTGGCCGGGACAGGGACAGATGGCTACACCTTC. Complete variable domain (other parts from reference TRBV5-1 and TRBJ1-2): KAGVTQTPRYLIKTRGQQVTLSCSPISGHRSVSWYQQTPGQGLQFLFEYFSETQRNKGNFPGRFSGRQFSNSRSEMNVSTLELGDSALYLCASSLAGTGTDGYTFGSGTRLTVV.

J is TRBJ2-3 and V is TRBV11-3; D unclear. The germline V gene encodes CDR1 SGHNT and CDR2 YENEEA. The CDR3 consists of 15 residues. V lost 1 base, J lost 3 bases, and 11 bases lay in between. In DNA, the CDR3 is TGTGCCAGCAGCTTAGGGCGGTACGGGACAGATACGCAGTATTTT. Encoded protein: CASSLGRYGTDTQYF.

This chain connects TRBV19 to TRBJ1-3; D may be TRBD1 (6 bases). The CDR3 consists of 13 residues. Germline V CDR1 and CDR2: LNHDA, SQIVND (reference sequence). V lost 10 bases and J lost 7, with 17 bases in between. CDR3 nucleotides: TGTGCCAATATCCTCAGGGGAGGGAACACCATATATTTT. As protein: CANILRGGNTIYF.

This clone was seen a few times. This sample includes further DNA sequences coding for the same CDR3. This sequence joins TRBV6-5 and TRBJ2-3, with TRBD2 matching over 7 bases. CDR3 size: 15 residues. From germline, CDR1 is MNHEY and CDR2 SVGAGI. The J segment lost 0 bases and the V segment lost 3 bases, leaving 3 bases of the junction unmatched. The CDR3 nucleotides are TGTGCCAGCAGTTATTGGCGGGAGAGCACAGATACGCAGTATTTT. Protein product: CASSYWRESTDTQYF.

The rearrangement links TRBV19 to TRBJ2-7; 8 nucleotides line up with TRBD1. Germline values: CDR1 LNHDA, CDR2 SQIVND (reference sequence). After removal of 5 bases from V and 5 bases from J, the junction contained 2 bases not matched to a gene. This CDR3 is 12 amino acids long. The CDR3 DNA reads as TGTGCCAGTAGTGAGACAGGGGACGAGCAGTACTTC. Protein product: CASSETGDEQYF.

The chain joins TRBV27 to TRBJ1-2; D remains unclear. The CDR3 totals 15 residues. V lost 5 bases and J lost 0, with 13 bases in between. CDR1 and CDR2 (germline): MNHEY, SMNVEV (reference sequence). CDR3: CASSPFERTNYGYTF. Written as DNA, the CDR3 is TGTGCCAGCAGTCCCTTTGAGAGAACTAACTATGGCTACACCTTC.